The source of this T cell receptor beta chain is a study of OX40 agonist ivuxolimab in advanced cancers. Turning to the study itself: Patients got intravenous ivuxolimab at 0.01 to 10 mg/kg every 2 weeks. Of the patients, three showed partial responses, one with hepatocellular carcinoma and two with cutaneous melanoma.

Libraries were prepared by immunoSEQ multiplex PCR; TCRdb keeps only in-frame clonotypes and omits some of them. In the table there are 60,000 to 70,000 clones, approximately 89% of which are singletons. Germline-derived CDR1 and CDR2 are MDHEN and SYDVKM. This CDR3 has 13 amino acids. V was pared by 8 bases and J by 3 bases, with 14 bases between. The receptor comes from an adult with an advanced solid tumor such as melanoma, head and neck, liver or kidney cancer. This specimen consisted of CD4+ or CD8+ T cells sorted from blood, obtained in a trial of the OX40 agonist ivuxolimab. This rearrangement joins TRBV28 to TRBJ2-7; no firm D call. In DNA form, the CDR3 reads TGTGCCAGCCTCTCGAACTCACTCTACGAGCAGTACTTC. This codes for CASLSNSLYEQYF.